Following are 10 T cell receptor beta chains from one sample sequenced in a study of vaccination effects on CD4 cells after COVID-19. Antigens for these TCRs are unknown. Repertoires were generated with immunoSEQ multiplex PCR, while TCRdb's copy carries only in-frame clones and drops some. The repertoire includes 40,000 to 55,000 clones, around 76% of them detected once, and around 7.9% sits in the top ten. Upon completion of about eleven days in culture, CD4+ T cells were isolated. Sample: CD4+ T cells from PBMCs cultured without peptide, taken before COVID-19 vaccination. The origin of the receptors is a human donor who had a prior SARS-CoV-2 infection.

This clone was observed once. The genes are TRBV5-1 and TRBJ1-4; D is perhaps TRBD1 (6 bases). Germline CDR1 and CDR2: SGHRS and YFSETQ. CDR3 length: 15 residues. V was trimmed by 4 bases and J by 7 bases, leaving 17 bases between them. CDR3 DNA: TGCGCCAGCAGCCTGGACAGTGGCGGCGGTGAAAAACTGTTTTTT. Protein product: CASSLDSGGGEKLFF.

The chain recombines TRBV6-6 with TRBJ1-2, with 7 bases lining up with TRBD1. The ends lost 5 bases at V and 3 bases at J; junction bases unmatched: 15. The length of the CDR3 is 17 residues. Germline V CDR1 and CDR2: MNHNY, SVGAGI (reference sequence). In DNA, the CDR3 is TGTGCCAGCAGTCCTGTCGGGAGGGGGCGGAAGGACTATGGCTACACCTTC. As protein: CASSPVGRGRKDYGYTF.

By proportion, this clone is medium-sized (0.01 to 0.1%). This sequence joins TRBV5-5 and TRBJ2-7; 10 nucleotides match TRBD1. This CDR3 is 16 amino acids long. Looked up from germline, CDR1 is SGHKS and CDR2 is YYEKEE (reference sequence). Trimming at V came to 4 bases and at J to 5 bases, leaving 12 bases not matched to a gene. CDR3 in amino acids: CASSPRPGTGDHEQYF. The CDR3 nucleotides read TGTGCCAGCAGCCCTCGCCCCGGGACAGGGGATCACGAGCAGTACTTC.

This clone was recorded a few times. The CDR3 bases are TGTGCCAGCTCACCTTATTCGAGCGGGAGCACAGATACGCAGTATTTT. It yields the protein CASSPYSSGSTDTQYF. The chain employs TRBV18 and TRBJ2-3; D is perhaps TRBD2 (6 bases). The germline V gene encodes CDR1 KGHSH and CDR2 LQKENI. The CDR3 length is 16 residues. V was trimmed by 3 bases and J by 0 bases, leaving 13 bases between them. Full variable domain (rest looked up from reference TRBV18 and TRBJ2-3): NAGVMQNPRHLVRRRGQEARLRCSPMKGHSHVYWYRQLPEEGLKFMVYLQKENIIDESGMPKERFSAEFPKEGPSILRIQQVVRGDSAAYFCASSPYSSGSTDTQYFGPGTRLTVL.

This rearrangement joins TRBV7-2 to TRBJ2-3; 7 nucleotides agree with TRBD1. The CDR3 is made up of 15 amino acids. V lost 5 bases and J lost 6; bases outside the gene matches: 11. Germline V gives CDR1 SGHTA, CDR2 FQGNSA. The CDR3 coding sequence is TGTGCCAGCAGCGCGACAGGGATTAGATTGGATACGCAGTATTTT. Translated: CASSATGIRLDTQYF. Supplemented by reference TRBV7-2 and TRBJ2-3, the full variable domain reads GAGVSQSPSNKVTEKGKDVELRCDPISGHTALYWYRQSLGQGLEFLIYFQGNSAPDKSGLPSDRFSAERTGGSVSTLTIQRTQQEDSAVYLCASSATGIRLDTQYFGPGTRLTVL.

This clone was detected a few times. The rearrangement joins TRBV4-2 to TRBJ1-2; possibly TRBD1 for D (6 bases). The CDR3 runs to 12 residues. The germline V gene encodes CDR1 LGHNA and CDR2 YNFKEQ. Trimming shortened V by 8 bases and J by 4 bases, and 11 bases separated the two germline ends. The CDR3 DNA is TGTGCCAGCGCTGGAGGGGGCTATGGCTACACCTTC. Amino acid sequence: CASAGGGYGYTF.

This clone was counted a single time. The chain has TRBV11-3 and TRBJ2-5, with D possibly called TRBD1 or TRBD2 (7 bases each). The CDR3 length is 16 residues. V was trimmed by 5 bases and J by 5 bases, leaving 21 bases between them. Germline V lookup: CDR1 SGHNT, CDR2 YENEEA. CDR3: CASSPRGQRDGETQYF. CDR3 DNA sequence: TGTGCCAGCAGCCCTCGGGGACAGCGGGATGGGGAGACCCAGTACTTC.

The chain couples TRBV20-1 to TRBJ2-3, with D perhaps matching TRBD1 or TRBD2 (5 bases each). The CDR3 contains 13 residues. Deletions cut 3 bases from V and 6 bases from J, with 13 bases between. Germline V gene sequence: CDR1 DFQATT, CDR2 SNEGSKA (reference sequence). Here the CDR3 reads CSASFGATDTQYF. The DNA of the CDR3 is TGCAGTGCTAGTTTCGGGGCCACGGATACGCAGTATTTT.

The genes are TRBV9 and TRBJ2-2; the D is unclear. The CDR3 contains 16 residues. V was trimmed by 0 bases and J by 0 bases, leaving 9 bases between them. Germline CDR1 is SGDLS and CDR2 is YYNGEE. The CDR3 region has the DNA TGTGCCAGCAGCGTAGGGTCCGTACCGAACACCGGGGAGCTGTTTTTT. It yields the protein CASSVGSVPNTGELFF.

The rearrangement uses TRBV2 and TRBJ1-5; D is unresolved. Germline V gene sequence: CDR1 SNHLY, CDR2 FYNNEI. V dropped 2 bases and J dropped 6 bases, with 5 bases sitting between them. The CDR3 extends over 12 amino acids. CDR3 residues: CASSEYGQPQHF. The CDR3 DNA sequence: TGTGCCAGCAGTGAATATGGTCAGCCCCAGCATTTT.